Listed below are T cell receptor beta chains from one sample, sequenced in a study of blood T cell repertoires in COVID-19. This table comes from immunoSEQ multiplex PCR, and its TCRdb copy is limited to in-frame clones, with some not included. This sample has fewer than 200,000 clones, with approximately 87% found just once. What was sequenced was PBMCs or T cells enriched from blood (not recorded which). These receptors were taken from a woman aged 45 to 65 who had recovered from COVID-19. CDR3s include the opening cysteine and the closing phenylalanine or tryptophan. D genes are given only for firm matches. Part of the rows lack a size; the others show once, few, many or a class for expanded clones.

j_call	d_call	clone_size	v_call	cdr3_aa	cdr3_nt
TRBJ1-6	NA	NA	TRBV28	CASSFSYREALHF	TGTGCCAGCAGTTTCTCTTACCGGGAGGCCCTCCACTTT
TRBJ1-5	NA	NA	TRBV19	CASILRRQSVYQPQHF	TGTGCCAGTATTTTACGGAGGCAGTCGGTTTATCAGCCCCAGCATTTT
TRBJ1-5	NA	NA	TRBV19	CASSQQGGEGPQHF	TGTGCCAGTAGTCAACAGGGAGGGGAAGGGCCCCAGCATTTT
TRBJ2-3	NA	NA	TRBV2	CASSRRSTPSLGDTQYF	TGTGCCAGCAGTAGACGATCAACACCTAGCTTAGGAGATACGCAGTATTTT
TRBJ1-4	NA	NA	TRBV3-1/TRBV3-2	CASSQDLVQGFNEKLFF	TGTGCCAGCAGCCAAGATCTGGTCCAGGGTTTTAATGAAAAACTGTTTTTT
TRBJ1-3	NA	NA	TRBV28	CASSPLVSRDTIYF	TGTGCCAGCAGTCCCCTGGTATCCAGGGACACCATATATTTT
TRBJ1-2	NA	NA	TRBV7-8	CASSQTRNYGYTF	TGTGCCAGCAGCCAGACTAGAAACTATGGCTACACCTTC
TRBJ1-3	NA	once	TRBV19	CASTALSSGNTIYF	TGTGCCAGTACCGCCCTGAGCTCTGGAAACACCATATATTTT
TRBJ1-2	NA	NA	TRBV6-4	CASSRTATNYGYTF	TGTGCCAGCAGCCGGACAGCTACTAACTATGGCTACACCTTC
TRBJ1-1	TRBD1	NA	TRBV27	CASSPYAGGITEAFF	TGTGCCAGCAGCCCGTATGCAGGGGGAATCACTGAAGCTTTCTTT
TRBJ2-5	NA	once	TRBV21-1	CASSKVSQGAGGQETQYF	TGTGCCAGCAGCAAAGTGTCGCAGGGGGCTGGGGGGCAAGAGACCCAGTACTTC
TRBJ1-4	NA	once	TRBV29-1	CATRQGDNEKLFF	TGCGCAACGCGGCAGGGTGATAATGAAAAACTGTTTTTT
TRBJ1-2	TRBD1	few	TRBV6-1	CASSEASGGYGYTF	TGTGCCAGCAGTGAAGCGTCAGGGGGATATGGCTACACCTTC
TRBJ1-2	TRBD1	NA	TRBV9	CASSARDRGYGYTF	TGTGCCAGCAGCGCCCGGGACAGGGGGTATGGCTACACCTTC
TRBJ2-5	NA	NA	TRBV11-1	CASSLAGGQETQYF	TGTGCCAGCAGCTTAGCAGGCGGGCAAGAGACCCAGTACTTC
TRBJ1-2	NA	NA	TRBV7-2	CASSLVGGPTHYGYTF	TGTGCCAGCAGCTTAGTGGGGGGGCCCACGCACTATGGCTACACCTTC
TRBJ2-1	TRBD2	NA	TRBV5-5	CASSWRTSGLGNEQFF	TGTGCCAGCAGCTGGAGGACTAGCGGGTTAGGCAATGAGCAGTTCTTC
TRBJ2-1	NA	NA	TRBV7-8	CASSPGTWSSYNEQFF	TGTGCCAGCAGCCCCGGGACTTGGAGCTCCTACAATGAGCAGTTCTTC
TRBJ2-1	NA	NA	TRBV12-5	CASGPGGRTYNEQFF	TGTGCTAGTGGTCCCGGGGGGCGGACCTACAATGAGCAGTTCTTC
TRBJ1-2	NA	NA	TRBV9	CASRGGWDGYTF	TGTGCCAGCAGGGGAGGGTGGGATGGCTACACCTTC
TRBJ1-1	TRBD1	NA	TRBV27	CASNFGQGGTEAFF	TGTGCCAGCAACTTTGGACAGGGAGGAACTGAAGCTTTCTTT
TRBJ1-2	TRBD1	NA	TRBV7-9	CASSSGGSYGYTF	TGTGCCAGCAGCTCAGGGGGCTCCTATGGCTACACCTTC
TRBJ2-5	TRBD2	NA	TRBV28	CASSWASGGTQYF	TGTGCCAGCAGTTGGGCTAGCGGGGGGACCCAGTACTTC
TRBJ1-2	TRBD1	NA	TRBV9	CASTGTGGGVGYGYTF	TGTGCCAGCACCGGGACAGGGGGCGGGGTAGGGTATGGCTACACCTTC